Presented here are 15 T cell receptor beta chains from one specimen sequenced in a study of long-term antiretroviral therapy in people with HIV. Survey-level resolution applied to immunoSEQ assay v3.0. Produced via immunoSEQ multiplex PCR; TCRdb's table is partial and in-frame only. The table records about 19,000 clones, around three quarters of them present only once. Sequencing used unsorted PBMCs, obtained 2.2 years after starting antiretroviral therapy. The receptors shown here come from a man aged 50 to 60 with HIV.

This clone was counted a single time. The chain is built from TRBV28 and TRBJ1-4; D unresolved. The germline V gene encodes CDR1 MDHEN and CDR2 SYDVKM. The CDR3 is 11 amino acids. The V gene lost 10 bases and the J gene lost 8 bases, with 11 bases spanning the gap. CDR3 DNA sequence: TGTGCCACCTTTAGTAGGGAAAAACTGTTTTTT. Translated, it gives CATFSREKLFF.

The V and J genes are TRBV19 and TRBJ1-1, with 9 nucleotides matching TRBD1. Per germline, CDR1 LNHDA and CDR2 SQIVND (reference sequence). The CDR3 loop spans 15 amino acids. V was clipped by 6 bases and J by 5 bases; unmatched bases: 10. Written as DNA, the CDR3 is TGTGCCAGTAGACTAGAAGGGACAGGGAGGACTGAAGCTTTCTTT. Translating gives CASRLEGTGRTEAFF.

The CDR3 reads CASSFFTDTQYF. The DNA for the CDR3 is TGTGCCAGCAGCTTCTTCACAGATACGCAGTATTTT. V usage is TRBV5-4 and J usage is TRBJ2-3; D is undetermined. The CDR3 contains 12 residues. In germline, CDR1 is SGHNT, CDR2 YYREEE (reference sequence). Trimming took 2 bases from V and 2 from J, leaving 3 bases between them.

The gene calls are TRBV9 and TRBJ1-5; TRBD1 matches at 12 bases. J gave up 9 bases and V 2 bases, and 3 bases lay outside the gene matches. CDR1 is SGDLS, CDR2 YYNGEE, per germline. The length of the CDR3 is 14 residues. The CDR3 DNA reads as TGTGCCAGCAGCGTCGGGACAGGGGGCCCGCCCCAGCATTTT. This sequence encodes CASSVGTGGPPQHF.

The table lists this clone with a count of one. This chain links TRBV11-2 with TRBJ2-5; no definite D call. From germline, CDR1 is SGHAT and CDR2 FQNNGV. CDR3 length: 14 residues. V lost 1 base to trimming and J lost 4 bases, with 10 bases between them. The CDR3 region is CASSLGVGAETQYF. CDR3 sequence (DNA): TGTGCCAGCAGCTTAGGTGTGGGCGCAGAGACCCAGTACTTC.

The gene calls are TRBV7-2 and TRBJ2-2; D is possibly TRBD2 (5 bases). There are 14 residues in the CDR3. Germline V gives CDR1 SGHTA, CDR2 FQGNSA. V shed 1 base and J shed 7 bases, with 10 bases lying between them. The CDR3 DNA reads TGTGCCAGCAGCTTAGAACGAGGGAACGGGGAGCTGTTTTTT. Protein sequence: CASSLERGNGELFF.

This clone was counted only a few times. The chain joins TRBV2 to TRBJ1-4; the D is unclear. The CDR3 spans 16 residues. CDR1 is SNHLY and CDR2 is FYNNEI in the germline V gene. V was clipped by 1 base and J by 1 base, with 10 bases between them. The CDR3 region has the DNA TGTGCCAGCAGTGAAGAGGTCCGGGGAACTAATGAAAAACTGTTTTTT. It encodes CASSEEVRGTNEKLFF.

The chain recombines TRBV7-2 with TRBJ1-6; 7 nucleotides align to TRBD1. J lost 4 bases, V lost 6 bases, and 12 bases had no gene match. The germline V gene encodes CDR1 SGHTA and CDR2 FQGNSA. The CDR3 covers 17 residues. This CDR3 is CASRFGLGTVYNSPLHF. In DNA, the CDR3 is TGTGCCAGCAGGTTCGGTCTCGGGACAGTTTATAATTCACCCCTCCACTTT.

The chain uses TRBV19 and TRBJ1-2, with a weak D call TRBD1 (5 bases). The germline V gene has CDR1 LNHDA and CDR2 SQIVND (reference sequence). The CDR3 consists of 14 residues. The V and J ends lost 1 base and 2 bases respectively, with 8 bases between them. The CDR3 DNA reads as TGTGCCAGTAGTATAGCAGGGCTAAACTATGGCTACACCTTC. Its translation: CASSIAGLNYGYTF.

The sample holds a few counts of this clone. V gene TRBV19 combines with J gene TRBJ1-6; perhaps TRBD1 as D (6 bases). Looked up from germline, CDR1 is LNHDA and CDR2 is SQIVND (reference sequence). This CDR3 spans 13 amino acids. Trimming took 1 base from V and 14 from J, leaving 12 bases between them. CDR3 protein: CASSIGTVPTLHF. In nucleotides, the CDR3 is TGTGCCAGTAGTATAGGGACAGTTCCAACCCTCCACTTT.

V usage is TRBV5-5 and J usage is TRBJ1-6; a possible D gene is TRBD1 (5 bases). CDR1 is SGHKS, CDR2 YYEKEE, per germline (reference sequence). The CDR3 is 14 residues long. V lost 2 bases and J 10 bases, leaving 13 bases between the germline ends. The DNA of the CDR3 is TGTGCCAGCAGCTTTCGGGGGATAGGCTCACCCCTCCACTTT. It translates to CASSFRGIGSPLHF. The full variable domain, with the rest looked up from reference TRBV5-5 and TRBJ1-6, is DAGVTQSPTHLIKTRGQQVTLRCSPISGHKSVSWYQQVLGQGPQFIFQYYEKEERGRGNFPDRFSARQFPNYSSELNVNALLLGDSALYLCASSFRGIGSPLHFGNGTRLTVT.

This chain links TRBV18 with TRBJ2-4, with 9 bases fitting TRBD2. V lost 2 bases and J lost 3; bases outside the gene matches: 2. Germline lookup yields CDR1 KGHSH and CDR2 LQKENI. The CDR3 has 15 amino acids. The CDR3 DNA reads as TGTGCCAGCTCACCAGGTAGCGGGAGCAAAAACATTCAGTACTTC. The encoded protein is CASSPGSGSKNIQYF.

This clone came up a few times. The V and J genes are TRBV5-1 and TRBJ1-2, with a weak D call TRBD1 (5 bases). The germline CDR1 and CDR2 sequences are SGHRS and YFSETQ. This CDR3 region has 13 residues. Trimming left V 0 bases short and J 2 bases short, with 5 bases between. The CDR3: CASSLGQNYGYTF. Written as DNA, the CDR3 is TGCGCCAGCAGCTTGGGACAGAACTATGGCTACACCTTC.

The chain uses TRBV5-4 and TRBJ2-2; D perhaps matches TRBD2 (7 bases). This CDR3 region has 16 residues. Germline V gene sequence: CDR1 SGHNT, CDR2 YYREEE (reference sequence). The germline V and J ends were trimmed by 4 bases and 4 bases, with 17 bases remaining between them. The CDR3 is CASSPGGARPTGELFF. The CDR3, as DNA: TGTGCCAGCAGCCCTGGGGGGGCGCGACCCACCGGGGAGCTGTTTTTT.

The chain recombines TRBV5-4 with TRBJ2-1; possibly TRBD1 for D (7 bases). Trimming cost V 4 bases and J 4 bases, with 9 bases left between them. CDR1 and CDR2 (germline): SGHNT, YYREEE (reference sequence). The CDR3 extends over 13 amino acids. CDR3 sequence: CASSAGQYNEQFF. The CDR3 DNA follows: TGTGCCAGCAGCGCGGGACAGTACAATGAGCAGTTCTTC.